One TCR beta chain is described in this entry. The antigen remains undetermined. Losses at the gene ends were 7 bases for V and 4 bases for J; bases not matched to a gene: 18. This CDR3 contains 19 residues. Germline V CDR1 and CDR2: ENHRY, SYGVKD. PCR primers comprised 60 Vbeta and 13 Jbeta primers. Some clones are missing from TCRdb's copy, which holds only in-frame ones; the method was immunoSEQ multiplex PCR. The repertoire includes about 140,000 clones, roughly 75% of them detected once, and around 3.4% sits in the top ten. The sample belongs to a study of cytomegalovirus exposure and HLA in healthy donors. Broader study findings: For most subjects, TCR beta sequences were reported to predict HLA-A and HLA-B alleles with accuracy.

This sequence was found in a man aged 40-55 years in good health and CMV-seronegative. The source material was PBMCs. The chain joins TRBV10-3 to TRBJ2-3, with 12 bases matching TRBD2. Here the CDR3 reads CAIMAALAGGPWGADTQYF. For the CDR3, the DNA is TGTGCCATCATGGCGGCTCTAGCGGGGGGGCCGTGGGGAGCAGATACGCAGTATTTT.